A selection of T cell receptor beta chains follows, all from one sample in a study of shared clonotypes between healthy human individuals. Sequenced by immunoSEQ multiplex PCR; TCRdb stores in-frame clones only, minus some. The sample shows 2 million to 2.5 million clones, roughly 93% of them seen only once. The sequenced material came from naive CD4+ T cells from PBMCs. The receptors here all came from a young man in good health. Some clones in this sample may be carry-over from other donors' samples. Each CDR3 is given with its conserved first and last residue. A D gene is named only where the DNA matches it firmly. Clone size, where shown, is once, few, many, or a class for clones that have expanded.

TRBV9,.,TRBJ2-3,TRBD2,TGTGCCAGCAGCGCCTCTAGCGGGAGGACAGCCGGCACAGATACGCAGTATTTT,CASSASSGRTAGTDTQYF
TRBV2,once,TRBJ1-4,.,TGTGCCAGCATGTTGTCGGGTGAAAAACTGTTTTTT,CASMLSGEKLFF
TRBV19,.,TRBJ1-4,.,TGTGCCTCAAGGCCGAGGAGGCTCTCGACTAATGAAAAACTGTTTTTT,CASRPRRLSTNEKLFF
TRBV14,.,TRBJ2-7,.,TGTGCCAGCAGCCAAGGACGTGCGGCTTACTACGAGCAGTACTTC,CASSQGRAAYYEQYF
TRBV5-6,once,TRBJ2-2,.,TGTGCCAGCAGCTTCGATCTCCGGGACCCGAACACCGGGGAGCTGTTTTTT,CASSFDLRDPNTGELFF
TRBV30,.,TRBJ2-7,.,TGTGCCTGGAGTAGGGGATCCTACGAGCAGTACTTC,CAWSRGSYEQYF
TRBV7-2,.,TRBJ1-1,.,TGTGCCAGCAGGAAGGGGGGCAACACTGAAGCTTTCTTT,CASRKGGNTEAFF
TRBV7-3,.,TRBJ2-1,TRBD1,TGTGCCAGCAGCTCGACAGGGGGCTCCTACAATGAGCAGTTCTTC,CASSSTGGSYNEQFF
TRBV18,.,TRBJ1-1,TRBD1,TGTGCCAGCTCACCACGAGACAGGGCGAACACTGAAGCTTTCTTT,CASSPRDRANTEAFF
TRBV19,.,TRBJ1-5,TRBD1,TGTGCCAGTAGCTGGGACAGGGCGGGGCCGCCCCAGCATTTT,CASSWDRAGPPQHF
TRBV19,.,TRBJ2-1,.,TGTGCCAGTAACCCTAGCGCTTCCTCCTACAATGAGCAGTTCTTC,CASNPSASSYNEQFF
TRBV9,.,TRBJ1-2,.,TGTGCCAGCAGCCCGACCCACCTTACTCCCCCCTATGGCTACACCTTC,CASSPTHLTPPYGYTF
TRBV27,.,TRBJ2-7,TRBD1,TGTGCCAGCAGTTTAAGACAGGGCTACGAGCAGTACTTC,CASSLRQGYEQYF
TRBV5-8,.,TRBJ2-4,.,TGTGCCAGCAGCTTGTCGGGGCCCGGACTTCAGTACTTC,CASSLSGPGLQYF
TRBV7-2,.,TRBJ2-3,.,TGTGCCAGCAGCTTTCGGCAGGGGCCAGATACGCAGTATTTT,CASSFRQGPDTQYF
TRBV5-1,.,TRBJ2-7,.,TGCGCCAGCAGCTTAGGTACCGGCGGGAACTACGAGCAGTACTTC,CASSLGTGGNYEQYF
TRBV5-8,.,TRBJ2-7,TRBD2,TGTGCCAGCAGGACCCGACTAGCGGCGCAGCTGTACGAGCAGTACTTC,CASRTRLAAQLYEQYF
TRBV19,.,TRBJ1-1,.,TGTGCCAGTAGTATATCGCTCCTGTTGAACACTGAAGCTTTCTTT,CASSISLLLNTEAFF
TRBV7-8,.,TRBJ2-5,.,TGTGCCAGCAGCTTAAGGGCCAGAGGGGAGACCCAGTACTTC,CASSLRARGETQYF
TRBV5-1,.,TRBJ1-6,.,TGCGCCAGCAGCCCCGGGACGGGCAATTCACCCCTCCACTTT,CASSPGTGNSPLHF
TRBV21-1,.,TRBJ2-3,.,TGTGCCAGCAGCAAAGGTATCAGGGGGAGGGCAGATACGCAGTATTTT,CASSKGIRGRADTQYF
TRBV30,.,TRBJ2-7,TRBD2,TGTGCCTGGAGTGCGGGAGGCCCCCGCTACGAGCAGTACTTC,CAWSAGGPRYEQYF
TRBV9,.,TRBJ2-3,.,TGTGCCAGCAGCGCAAGCGTTAGCACAGATACGCAGTATTTT,CASSASVSTDTQYF
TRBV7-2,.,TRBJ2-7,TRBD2,TGTGCCAGCTCTCCGGGAGGGGTAGAGCTCTACGAGCAGTACTTC,CASSPGGVELYEQYF
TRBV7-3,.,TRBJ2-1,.,TGTGCCAGCAGCTCCTCCTGGTGGGGCGCAGCCTACAATGAGCAGTTCTTC,CASSSSWWGAAYNEQFF
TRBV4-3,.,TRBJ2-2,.,TGCGCCAGCAGCCAAGATAATTTTCCCGGGGAGCTGTTTTTT,CASSQDNFPGELFF
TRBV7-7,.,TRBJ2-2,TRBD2,TGTGCCAGCAGCCCGGGGACTAGCGGGAGCGGGGAGCTGTTTTTT,CASSPGTSGSGELFF
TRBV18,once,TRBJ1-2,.,TGTGCCACGACGGCCTCTTCGGGGGGCTATGGCTACACCTTC,CATTASSGGYGYTF
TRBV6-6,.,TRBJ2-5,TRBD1,TGTGCCAGCAGTGCACGCCGGGACAGGGGAGGGGAGACCCAGTACTTC,CASSARRDRGGETQYF
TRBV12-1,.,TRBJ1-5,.,TGTGCCAGCAGCTTTTGGGGGGGTCCGGATCAGCCCCAGCATTTT,CASSFWGGPDQPQHF
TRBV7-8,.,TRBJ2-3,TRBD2,TGTGCCAGCAGCGCCCAGGGTTTCGGGGGGACAGATACGCAGTATTTT,CASSAQGFGGTDTQYF
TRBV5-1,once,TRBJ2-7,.,TGCGCCAGCAGCCGGGACGGAAGCTCCTACGAGCAGTACTTC,CASSRDGSSYEQYF
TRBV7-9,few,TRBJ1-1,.,TGTGCCAGCAGCCAAGGGACCGCTTTCTTT,CASSQGTAFF